The T cell receptor beta chain under discussion was sequenced for a study of blood T cell repertoires in COVID-19. Study background: The samples span acute and convalescent COVID-19 from the United States, Italy and Spain. PBMCs, B-cell-depleted T cells, or T cells provided the cDNA or gDNA that made up the material.

Authors' processing steps: Amplification with reference gene primers provided the estimates of nucleated cell counts. Sequenced by immunoSEQ multiplex PCR; TCRdb stores in-frame clones only, minus some. That table supplies the V and J calls and clone size; D and trimming were determined from the DNA. The sample contains more than 200,000 clones, around 85% of which appear only once. The V segment lost 6 bases and the J segment 2 bases; nucleotides outside the gene matches: 10. There are 15 residues in the CDR3. The germline V gene encodes CDR1 MNHNY and CDR2 SVGAGI (reference sequence). Source material: peripheral blood. This TCR derives from a woman of 80 years or more with acute or convalescent COVID-19. The chain recombines TRBV6-6 with TRBJ2-7; 7 nucleotides align to TRBD1. CDR3 nucleotides: TGTGCCAGCAGCCCTACGGACAGGTTAGCCTACGAGCAGTACTTC. Amino acid sequence: CASSPTDRLAYEQYF.